Presented here are 26 T cell receptor beta chains from one specimen sequenced in a study of cytomegalovirus exposure and HLA in healthy donors. Use of 60 Vbeta and 13 Jbeta primers characterized the PCR. Libraries were prepared by immunoSEQ multiplex PCR; TCRdb keeps only in-frame clonotypes and omits some of them. The table lists around 58,000 clones, about 76% of them singletons. The sample comprised PBMCs. The source of these receptors is a female donor in good health and CMV-seronegative.

This clone was counted only a few times. The gene calls are TRBV19 and TRBJ1-5; possibly TRBD1 for D (5 bases). V lost 3 bases to trimming and J lost 0 bases, with 12 bases between them. Germline assignment: CDR1 LNHDA and CDR2 SQIVND (reference sequence). This CDR3 is built from 16 residues. This chain's CDR3 is CASSIKGWYSNQPQHF. As DNA, the CDR3 is TGTGCCAGTAGTATCAAGGGGTGGTATAGCAATCAGCCCCAGCATTTT.

The rearrangement joins TRBV15 to TRBJ2-3, with 7 positions matching TRBD2. The CDR3 extends over 18 amino acids. Germline V gene sequence: CDR1 LNHNV, CDR2 YYDKDF (reference sequence). The J segment lost 7 bases and the V segment lost 0 bases, leaving 16 bases of the junction unmatched. DNA of the CDR3: TGTGCCACCAGCAGAGATATGAGGGAGGGCTTTTTTCGTTATACGCAGTATTTT. Translated: CATSRDMREGFFRYTQYF.

The V call is TRBV2, the J call TRBJ2-7; D tentatively reads TRBD1 or TRBD2 (5 bases each). The CDR3 consists of 12 residues. The V gene's germline CDR1 is SNHLY and CDR2 FYNNEI. V shed 7 bases and J shed 2 bases, with 9 bases lying between them. CDR3 protein: CASTEGPYEQYF. CDR3 DNA sequence: TGTGCCAGCACTGAGGGGCCCTACGAGCAGTACTTC.

The rearrangement links TRBV11-2 to TRBJ2-5, with D maybe TRBD1 (5 bases). The J call may be incorrect, as the DNA end agrees better with TRBJ2-7. CDR1 and CDR2 from the germline V gene are SGHAT and FQNNGV. This CDR3 spans 16 amino acids. The CDR3, as DNA: TGTGCCAGCAGCCACTTATATCCAGGGAACGCCCACGAGCAGTACTTC. Protein: CASSHLYPGNAHEQYF.

This clone occurred once. V and J are TRBV16 and TRBJ2-7; 12 bases line up with TRBD1. CDR1 is KGHSY, CDR2 FQNENV, per germline. V shed 0 bases, J shed 3 bases, and the junction held 12 bases outside the gene matches. The CDR3 has 19 amino acids. The CDR3 loop is CASSQSLGTGGLPSYEQYF. The CDR3 bases are TGTGCCAGCAGCCAATCTCTGGGGACAGGGGGCCTCCCAAGCTACGAGCAGTACTTC. Full variable domain (missing parts from reference TRBV16 and TRBJ2-7): GEEVAQTPKHLVRGEGQKAKLYCAPIKGHSYVFWYQQVLKNEFKFLISFQNENVFDETGMPKERFSAKCLPNSPCSLEIQATKLEDSAVYFCASSQSLGTGGLPSYEQYFGPGTRLTVT.

This chain uses TRBV18 with TRBJ2-7, with D tentatively TRBD1 (5 bases). Germline lookup yields CDR1 KGHSH and CDR2 LQKENI. This CDR3 spans 14 amino acids. Deletions cut 2 bases from V and 3 bases from J, with 11 bases between. The CDR3 sequence: CASSPATENYEQYF. Here the CDR3 DNA reads TGTGCCAGCTCACCAGCGACAGAAAACTACGAGCAGTACTTC.

V is TRBV19 and J is TRBJ2-1; possible D gene TRBD1, 6 bases. The germline gives CDR1 LNHDA, CDR2 SQIVND (reference sequence). V lost 2 bases and J 3 bases, leaving 11 bases between the germline ends. This CDR3 is 15 amino acids long. This chain's CDR3 is CASSITQGNYNEQFF. DNA for the CDR3: TGTGCCAGTAGTATAACCCAGGGGAACTACAATGAGCAGTTCTTC. Variable domain in full (rest from reference TRBV19 and TRBJ2-1): DGGITQSPKYLFRKEGQNVTLSCEQNLNHDAMYWYRQDPGQGLRLIYYSQIVNDFQKGDIAEGYSVSREKKESFPLTVTSAQKNPTAFYLCASSITQGNYNEQFFGPGTRLTVL.

Comments on this clone: The same CDR3 arises from other DNA sequences in this sample as well. The chain couples TRBV7-2 to TRBJ2-3; 11 bases are shared with TRBD2. The CDR3 spans 14 residues. CDR1 SGHTA and CDR2 FQGNSA come from the germline V gene. V trimming: 4 bases; J trimming: 4 bases; junction bases outside the gene matches: 1. The CDR3 loop reads CASSSTSGADTQYF. The CDR3, as DNA: TGTGCCAGCAGCTCGACTAGCGGGGCAGATACGCAGTATTTT.

This chain uses TRBV29-1 with TRBJ1-1; 7 bases match TRBD1. The CDR3 consists of 13 residues. V lost 6 bases to trimming and J lost 0 bases; unmatched junction nucleotides: 4. Germline values: CDR1 SQVTM, CDR2 ANQGSEA. The CDR3 spells CSVDTGVNTEAFF. The CDR3 DNA reads as TGCAGCGTCGATACAGGGGTGAACACTGAAGCTTTCTTT.

CDR3 residues: CASSTGGKGYGYTF. The CDR3 DNA follows: TGTGCCAGCAGCACAGGGGGCAAGGGCTATGGCTACACCTTC. The chain carries TRBV6-1 and TRBJ1-2, with 9 bases aligning to TRBD1. Germline V gene data show CDR1 as MNHNS and CDR2 as SASEGT. J was trimmed by 4 bases and V by 6 bases; bases with no gene match: 6. The CDR3 totals 14 residues.

Remarks on this clone: Relative to the germline gene, one junction end is altered; a read error may explain this. The chain links TRBV6-5 to TRBJ2-1; TRBD1 might be the D (5 bases). Germline values: CDR1 MNHEY, CDR2 SVGAGI. CDR3 length: 14 residues. The CDR3 coding sequence is TGTGCCAGCAGTCGAGGACAAATATACAATGAGCGGTTCTTC. Translation: CASSRGQIYNERFF.

The chain has TRBV5-1 and TRBJ2-5; 10 nucleotides line up with TRBD1. The CDR3 has 14 residues. Per germline, CDR1 SGHRS and CDR2 YFSETQ. The junction had 3 bases not matched to a gene; V was cut back by 2 bases and J by 5 bases. The CDR3 nucleotides are TGCGCCAGCAGCTTAGGGACAGGGGACGAGACCCAGTACTTC. This translates into CASSLGTGDETQYF.

The chain couples TRBV29-1 to TRBJ2-7, with D possibly being TRBD2 (6 bases). V lost 7 bases, J lost 7 bases, and 11 bases lay in between. The CDR3 covers 10 residues. From germline, CDR1 is SQVTM and CDR2 ANQGSEA. Written as DNA, the CDR3 is TGCAGCGCGGGAGACGGAGAGCAGTACTTC. The encoded protein is CSAGDGEQYF.

In this sample, this clone turned up once. The chain carries TRBV18 and TRBJ1-5; no clear D gene. From germline, CDR1 is KGHSH and CDR2 LQKENI. The V end was cut by 2 bases, the J end by 0 bases, with 8 bases between. CDR3 length: 15 amino acids. This CDR3 reads CASSPSPISNQPQHF. DNA for the CDR3: TGTGCCAGCTCACCATCCCCAATTAGCAATCAGCCCCAGCATTTT.

The chain recombines TRBV19 with TRBJ1-4; weak D call: TRBD1 (5 bases). CDR1 is LNHDA, CDR2 SQIVND, per germline (reference sequence). The CDR3 is 15 residues long. V was cut by 4 bases and J by 2 bases, with 11 bases left in between. The CDR3 DNA follows: TGTGCCAGTAGTACCGTCACAGGTACTAATGAAAAACTGTTTTTT. Its translation is CASSTVTGTNEKLFF.

This clone was observed once. The rearrangement links TRBV5-1 to TRBJ1-3, with D possibly being TRBD1 (5 bases). The V and J ends lost 5 bases and 2 bases respectively, with 11 bases between them. Looked up from germline, CDR1 is SGHRS and CDR2 is YFSETQ. The CDR3 totals 14 residues. The CDR3 DNA reads TGCGCCAGCAGGGACCAGGGCACTGGAAACACCATATATTTT. Translation gives CASRDQGTGNTIYF.

The chain couples TRBV11-1 to TRBJ2-7; TRBD2 is a possible D gene (5 bases). CDR1 is SGHAT and CDR2 is FQDESV in the germline V gene (reference sequence). V dropped 6 bases and J dropped 2 bases, with 14 bases sitting between them. There are 14 residues in the CDR3. The CDR3 region is CASSNGWGAYEQYF. In DNA, the CDR3 is TGTGCCAGCAGTAACGGATGGGGAGCCTACGAGCAGTACTTC.

The rearrangement uses TRBV6-5 and TRBJ2-5; 7 bases are a match to TRBD2. Germline V gives CDR1 MNHEY, CDR2 SVGAGI. The CDR3 runs to 13 residues. V was pared by 9 bases and J by 5 bases, with 9 bases of the junction left unmatched. The chain's CDR3 is CASSAGRRETQYF. In DNA, the CDR3 is TGTGCCAGTAGTGCCGGGAGGCGGGAGACCCAGTACTTC.

The chain is built from TRBV5-4 and TRBJ2-3; TRBD2 matches at 12 bases. Unmatched junction bases numbered 5, after V lost 3 bases and J lost 6 bases. Germline V gene lookup returns CDR1 SGHNT and CDR2 YYREEE (reference sequence). The CDR3 runs to 15 residues. The CDR3 nucleotides read TGTGCCAGCAGCTCCCAAACTAGCGGGAGGGATACGCAGTATTTT. Translating gives CASSSQTSGRDTQYF.

This chain uses TRBV6-4 with TRBJ1-1, with D perhaps matching TRBD1 (5 bases). The germline V gene encodes CDR1 MRHNA and CDR2 SNTAGT. The CDR3 loop spans 16 amino acids. Trimming pared 11 bases from V and 1 base from J, leaving 23 bases between. CDR3 bases: TGTGCCTCCTCCTCCATACCGGGACTTAAGAACACTGAAGCTTTCTTT. Translating it yields CASSSIPGLKNTEAFF.

A few counts support this clone. The rearrangement links TRBV30 to TRBJ1-1; the D gene is possibly TRBD1 (5 bases). The V end lost 7 bases, the J end lost 1 base, and 13 bases lay between the germline ends. Germline-derived CDR1 and CDR2 are GTSNPN and SVGIG (reference sequence). The CDR3 is 13 residues long. The CDR3 DNA reads TGTGCCTTGGACAAGACAGCGAACACTGAAGCTTTCTTT. Residues: CALDKTANTEAFF.

The CDR3 region has the DNA TGTGCCAGCTCACCGGCCGGGGGAAGCGAGCAGTACTTC. It specifies CASSPAGGSEQYF. The chain links TRBV18 to TRBJ2-7; possibly TRBD2 for D (6 bases). CDR3 length equals 13 residues. CDR1 and CDR2 (germline): KGHSH, LQKENI. V was pared by 3 bases and J by 6 bases, with 12 bases between.

This rearrangement joins TRBV19 to TRBJ2-7; 11 positions match TRBD1. The CDR3 spans 15 residues. Germline trimming cut 5 bases from V and 3 bases from J; bases unmatched to any gene: 6. Per germline, CDR1 LNHDA and CDR2 SQIVND (reference sequence). Here the CDR3 DNA reads TGTGCCAGTAGTGTCCTCGGGACAGGGGGCTACGAGCAGTACTTC. Translating it yields CASSVLGTGGYEQYF.

The chain couples TRBV7-9 to TRBJ2-5, with TRBD2 as a possible D gene (5 bases). The CDR3 consists of 14 residues. CDR1 is SEHNR and CDR2 is FQNEAQ in the germline V gene (reference sequence). Trimming removed 5 bases at V and 3 bases at J, with 13 bases between. The CDR3 nucleotides read TGTGCCAGCAGCCCGCAGACTAAAAAAGAGACCCAGTACTTC. Translating gives CASSPQTKKETQYF.

This chain connects TRBV10-3 to TRBJ2-5, with 14 bases matching TRBD2. The V segment lost 4 bases and the J segment 11 bases; nucleotides outside the gene matches: 9. CDR1 and CDR2 (germline): ENHRY, SYGVKD. The CDR3 is 15 amino acids. The CDR3 reads CAISATSGGDSEQYF. As DNA, the CDR3 is TGTGCCATCAGTGCGACTAGCGGGGGGGATAGTGAGCAGTACTTC.

The rearrangement links TRBV6-5 to TRBJ2-5; weak D call: TRBD1 (5 bases). This CDR3 has 14 residues. V lost 5 bases and J lost 0, with 10 bases in between. The V gene's germline CDR1 is MNHEY and CDR2 SVGAGI. The CDR3, as DNA: TGTGCCAGCAGTCCCCAGGGCTACCAAGAGACCCAGTACTTC. Residues: CASSPQGYQETQYF.